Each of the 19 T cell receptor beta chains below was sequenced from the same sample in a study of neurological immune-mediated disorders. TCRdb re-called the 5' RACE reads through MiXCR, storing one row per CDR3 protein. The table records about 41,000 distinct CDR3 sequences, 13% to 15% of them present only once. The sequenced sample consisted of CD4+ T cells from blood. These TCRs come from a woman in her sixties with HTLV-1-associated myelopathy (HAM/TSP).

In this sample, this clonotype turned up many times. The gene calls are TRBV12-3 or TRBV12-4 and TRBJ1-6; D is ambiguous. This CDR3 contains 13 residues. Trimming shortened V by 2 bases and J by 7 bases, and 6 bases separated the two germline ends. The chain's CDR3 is CASSLNGNSPLHF. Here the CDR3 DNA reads TGTGCCAGCAGTTTAAACGGGAATTCACCCCTCCACTTT.

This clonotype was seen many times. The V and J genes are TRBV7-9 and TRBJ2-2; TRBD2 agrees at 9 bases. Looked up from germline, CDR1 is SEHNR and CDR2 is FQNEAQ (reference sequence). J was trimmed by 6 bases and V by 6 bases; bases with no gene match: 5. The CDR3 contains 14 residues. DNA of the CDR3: TGTGCCAGCAGAAACCTAGCGGGATCCGGGGAGCTGTTTTTT. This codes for CASRNLAGSGELFF.

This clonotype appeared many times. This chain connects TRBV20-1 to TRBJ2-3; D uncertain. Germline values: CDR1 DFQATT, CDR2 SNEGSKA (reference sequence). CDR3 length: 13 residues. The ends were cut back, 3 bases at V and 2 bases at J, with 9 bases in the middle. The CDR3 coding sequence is TGCAGTGCTAGGAATCAGTACACAGATACGCAGTATTTT. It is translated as CSARNQYTDTQYF.

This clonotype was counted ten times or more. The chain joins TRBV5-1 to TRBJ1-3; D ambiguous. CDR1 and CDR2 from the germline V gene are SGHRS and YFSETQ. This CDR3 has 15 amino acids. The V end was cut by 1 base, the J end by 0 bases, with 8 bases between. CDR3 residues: CASSLSPNSGNTIYF. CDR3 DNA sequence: TGCGCCAGCAGCTTGAGCCCGAACTCTGGAAACACCATATATTTT.

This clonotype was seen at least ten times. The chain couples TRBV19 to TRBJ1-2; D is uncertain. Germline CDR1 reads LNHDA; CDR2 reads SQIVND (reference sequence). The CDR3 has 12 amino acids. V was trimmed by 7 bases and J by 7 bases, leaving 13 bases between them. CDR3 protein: CASNSLSGGYTF. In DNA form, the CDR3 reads TGTGCCAGTAATTCCCTGTCGGGTGGCTACACCTTC.

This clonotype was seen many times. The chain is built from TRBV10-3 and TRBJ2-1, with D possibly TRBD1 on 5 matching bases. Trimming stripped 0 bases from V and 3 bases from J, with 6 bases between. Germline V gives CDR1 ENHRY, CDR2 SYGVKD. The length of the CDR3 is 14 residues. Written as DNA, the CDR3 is TGTGCCATCAGTGAGTCAGGGGTCTACAATGAGCAGTTCTTC. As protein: CAISESGVYNEQFF.

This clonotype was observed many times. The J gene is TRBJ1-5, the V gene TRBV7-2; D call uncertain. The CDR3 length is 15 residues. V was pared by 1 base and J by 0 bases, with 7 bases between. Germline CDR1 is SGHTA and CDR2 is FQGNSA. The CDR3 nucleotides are TGTGCCAGCAGCTTAGTAGGTCGTAGCAATCAGCCCCAGCATTTT. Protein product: CASSLVGRSNQPQHF.

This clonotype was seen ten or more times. The CDR3 loop reads CSAKQGGKETQYF. The DNA for the CDR3 is TGCAGTGCTAAACAGGGAGGGAAAGAGACCCAGTACTTC. The chain is built from TRBV20-1 and TRBJ2-5, with D perhaps matching TRBD2 (7 bases). The CDR3 contains 13 residues. The V end lost 4 bases, the J end lost 3 bases, and 12 bases lay between the germline ends. Germline loops: CDR1 DFQATT, CDR2 SNEGSKA (reference sequence).

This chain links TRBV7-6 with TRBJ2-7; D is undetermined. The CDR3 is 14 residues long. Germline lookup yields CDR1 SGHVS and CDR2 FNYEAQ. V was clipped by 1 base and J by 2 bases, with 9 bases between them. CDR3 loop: CASSLGRPAYEQYF. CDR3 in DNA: TGTGCCAGCAGCTTAGGGCGGCCAGCCTACGAGCAGTACTTC.

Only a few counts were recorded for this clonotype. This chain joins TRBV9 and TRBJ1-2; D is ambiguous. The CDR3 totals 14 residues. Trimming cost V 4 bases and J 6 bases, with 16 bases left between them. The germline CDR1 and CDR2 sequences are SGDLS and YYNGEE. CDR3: CASSPTSSDNGYTF. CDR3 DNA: TGTGCCAGCAGCCCTACGAGCAGCGATAATGGCTACACCTTC.

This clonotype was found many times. This CDR3 reads CASSPGTGYQPQHF. Written as DNA, the CDR3 is TGTGCCAGCAGCCCCGGGACAGGGTATCAGCCCCAGCATTTT. The V and J genes are TRBV5-5 and TRBJ1-5, with 9 bases matching TRBD1. V lost 4 bases to trimming and J lost 5 bases; unmatched junction nucleotides: 4. CDR3 length equals 14 residues. Germline V CDR1 and CDR2: SGHKS, YYEKEE (reference sequence).

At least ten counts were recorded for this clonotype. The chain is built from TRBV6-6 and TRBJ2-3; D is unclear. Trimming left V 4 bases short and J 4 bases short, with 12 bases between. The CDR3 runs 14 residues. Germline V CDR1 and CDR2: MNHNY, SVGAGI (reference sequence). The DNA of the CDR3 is TGTGCCAGCAGTTCGGTACCCGGTCCAGATACGCAGTATTTT. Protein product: CASSSVPGPDTQYF.

CDR3 sequence reads: CSASWGANTKNIQYF. The DNA for the CDR3 is TGCAGTGCTAGTTGGGGGGCTAATACCAAAAACATTCAGTACTTC. The rearrangement links TRBV20-1 to TRBJ2-4; D possibly matches TRBD1 or TRBD2 (6 bases each). With 3 bases removed from V and 2 bases from J, the gap between germline ends came to 14 bases. This CDR3 comprises 15 residues. CDR1 DFQATT and CDR2 SNEGSKA come from the germline V gene (reference sequence).

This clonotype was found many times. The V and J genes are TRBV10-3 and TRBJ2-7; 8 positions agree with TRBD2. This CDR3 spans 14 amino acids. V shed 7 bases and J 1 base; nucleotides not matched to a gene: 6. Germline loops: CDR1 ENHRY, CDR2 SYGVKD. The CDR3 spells CAIKPSGPSYEQYF. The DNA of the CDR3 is TGTGCCATCAAACCTAGCGGGCCTTCCTACGAGCAGTACTTC.

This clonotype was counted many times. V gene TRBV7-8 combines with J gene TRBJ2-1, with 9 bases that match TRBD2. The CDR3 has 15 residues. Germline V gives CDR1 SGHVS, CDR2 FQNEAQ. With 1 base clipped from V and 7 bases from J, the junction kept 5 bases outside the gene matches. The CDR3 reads CASSLGGTSRNEQFF. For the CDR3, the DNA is TGTGCCAGCAGCTTAGGGGGGACTAGCAGGAATGAGCAGTTCTTC.

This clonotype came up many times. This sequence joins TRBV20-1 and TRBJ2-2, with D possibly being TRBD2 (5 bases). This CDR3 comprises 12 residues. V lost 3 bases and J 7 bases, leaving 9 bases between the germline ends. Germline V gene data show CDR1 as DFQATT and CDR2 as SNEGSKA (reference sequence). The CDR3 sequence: CSARRVGGELFF. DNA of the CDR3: TGCAGTGCTAGGAGGGTGGGCGGGGAGCTGTTTTTT.

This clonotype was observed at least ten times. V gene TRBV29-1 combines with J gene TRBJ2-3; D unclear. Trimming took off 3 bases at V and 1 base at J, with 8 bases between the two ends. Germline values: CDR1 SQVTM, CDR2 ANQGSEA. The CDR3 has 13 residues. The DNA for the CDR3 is TGCAGCGTTGATGGTCCAGGCACAGATACGCAGTATTTT. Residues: CSVDGPGTDTQYF.

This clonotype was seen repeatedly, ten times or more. CDR3: CASSPVGGGGYTF. CDR3 sequence (DNA): TGTGCCAGCAGTCCTGTGGGGGGAGGCGGCTACACCTTC. The chain recombines TRBV12-3 or TRBV12-4 with TRBJ1-2, with TRBD1 as a possible D gene (5 bases). Trimming took 5 bases from V and 8 from J, leaving 15 bases between them. The CDR3 sequence is 13 residues long.

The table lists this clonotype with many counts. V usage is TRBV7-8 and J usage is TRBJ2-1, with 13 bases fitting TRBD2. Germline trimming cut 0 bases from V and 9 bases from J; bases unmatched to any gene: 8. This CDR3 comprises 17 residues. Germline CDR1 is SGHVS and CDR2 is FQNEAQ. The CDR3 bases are TGTGCCAGCAGCTTAGCCACTAGCGGGGGGGCTTCTGCTGAGCAGTTCTTC. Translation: CASSLATSGGASAEQFF. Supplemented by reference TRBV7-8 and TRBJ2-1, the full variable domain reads GAGVSQSPRYKVAKRGQDVALRCDPISGHVSLFWYQQALGQGPEFLTYFQNEAQLDKSGLPSDRFFAERPEGSVSTLKIQRTQQEDSAVYLCASSLATSGGASAEQFFGPGTRLTVL.